This TCR beta chain is from a study of blood T cell repertoires in COVID-19. Turning to the study itself: Acute-phase and convalescent COVID-19 samples originated in the United States, Italy and Spain. The analysed material was cDNA or gDNA that came from T cells, B-cell-depleted T cells, or PBMCs.

Looked up from germline, CDR1 is MDHEN and CDR2 is SYDVKM. The ends lost 1 base at V and 8 bases at J; junction bases unmatched: 10. The CDR3 sequence is 16 residues long. Original methodology: Nucleated cell number was recorded as an estimate derived from reference gene primer amplification. Sequencing was performed with immunoSEQ multiplex PCR; in TCRdb, only in-frame clones are kept and a portion is missing. The D gene and trimming were derived from the DNA, and the V and J assignments and clone size from that table. In the table there are under 70,000 clones, about nine tenths of which are singletons.

The clonotype comes from a woman aged 18-29 years with acute or convalescent COVID-19. Material for sequencing was peripheral blood. The chain couples TRBV28 to TRBJ1-5; 8 nucleotides align to TRBD1. CDR3 protein: CASSLSGGYSSEPQHF. DNA of the CDR3: TGTGCCAGCAGTTTATCAGGGGGCTACTCATCGGAGCCCCAGCATTTT.